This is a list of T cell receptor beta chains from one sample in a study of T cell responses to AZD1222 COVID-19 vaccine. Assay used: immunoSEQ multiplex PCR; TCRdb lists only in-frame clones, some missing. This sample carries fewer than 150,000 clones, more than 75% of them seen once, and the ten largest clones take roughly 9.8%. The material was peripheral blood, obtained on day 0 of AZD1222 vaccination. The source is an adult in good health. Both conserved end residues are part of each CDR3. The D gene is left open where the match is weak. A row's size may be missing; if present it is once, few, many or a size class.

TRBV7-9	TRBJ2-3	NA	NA	TGTGCCAGCAGCTCGAACCCGACAGATACGCAGTATTTT	CASSSNPTDTQYF
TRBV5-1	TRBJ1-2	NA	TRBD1	TGCGCCAGCAGCTTGGGAGACAGGGATAGCTATGGCTACACCTTC	CASSLGDRDSYGYTF
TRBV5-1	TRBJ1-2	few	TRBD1	TGCGCCAGCAGCACGACAGGGGCCGCTAACTATGGCTACACCTTC	CASSTTGAANYGYTF
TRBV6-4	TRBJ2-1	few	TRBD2	TGTGCCAGCAGGCCGGGGGGCTCCTACAATGAGCAGTTCTTC	CASRPGGSYNEQFF
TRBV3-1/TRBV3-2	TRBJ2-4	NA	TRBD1	TGTGCCAGCAGCCAAACAGGGGAAAACATTCAGTACTTC	CASSQTGENIQYF
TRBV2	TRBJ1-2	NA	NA	TGTGCCAGCAGTGGGGGGCCTAGCTATGGCTACACCTTC	CASSGGPSYGYTF
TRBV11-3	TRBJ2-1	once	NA	TGTGCCAGCAGCTTGGTACAGGTTAATGAGCAGTTCTTC	CASSLVQVNEQFF
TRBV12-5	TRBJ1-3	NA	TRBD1	TGTGCTAGTGGCCCCAGGGGGCCCCCTGGAAACACCATATATTTT	CASGPRGPPGNTIYF
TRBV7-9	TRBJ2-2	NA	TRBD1	TGTGCCAGCAGCACGCCGGGACAGGGAGATACCGGGGAGCTGTTTTTT	CASSTPGQGDTGELFF
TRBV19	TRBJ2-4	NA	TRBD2	TGTGCCAGTAGATTAGCGGGGTTAGCCAAAAACATTCAGTACTTC	CASRLAGLAKNIQYF
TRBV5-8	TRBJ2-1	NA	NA	TGTGCCAGCAGCTTGGGAACCCACATGACCGCCTACAATGAGCAGTTCTTC	CASSLGTHMTAYNEQFF
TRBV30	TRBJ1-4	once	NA	TGTGCCTGGAGGGACCGGGGGGGCGACGAAAAACTGTTTTTT	CAWRDRGGDEKLFF
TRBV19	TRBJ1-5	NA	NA	TGTGCCAGTAGTATTCTGACATCTAGCAGACAGCCCCAGCATTTT	CASSILTSSRQPQHF
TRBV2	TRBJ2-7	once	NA	TGTGCCAGGTCTCAGGCAATCGGCTCCTACGAGCAGTACTTC	CARSQAIGSYEQYF
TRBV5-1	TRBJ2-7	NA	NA	TGCGCCAGCAGTCCCGACTGGACAGATTACTCCTACGAGCAGTACTTC	CASSPDWTDYSYEQYF
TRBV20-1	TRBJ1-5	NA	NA	TGCAGTGCTAGTAGGGGGGCGGTTGGTCAGCCCCAGCATTTT	CSASRGAVGQPQHF
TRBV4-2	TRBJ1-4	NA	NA	TGTGCCAGCAGCCTAAGATCAGGTTCCTCTAATGAAAAACTGTTTTTT	CASSLRSGSSNEKLFF
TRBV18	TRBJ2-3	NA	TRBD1	TGTGCCAGCTCACCATGGGACAGGGGTTCGGGCGGCACAGATACGCAGTATTTT	CASSPWDRGSGGTDTQYF
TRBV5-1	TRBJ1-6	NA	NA	TGCGCCAGCAGCTTGGCGGTCGGCAATTCACCCCTCCACTTT	CASSLAVGNSPLHF
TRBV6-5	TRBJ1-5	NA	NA	TGTGCCAGCAGACAGGGAGCCCACAATCAGCCCCAGCATTTT	CASRQGAHNQPQHF
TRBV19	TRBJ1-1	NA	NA	TGTGCCAGCTTAAGAGAGTCGAACACTGAAGCTTTCTTT	CASLRESNTEAFF
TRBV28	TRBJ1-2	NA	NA	TGTGCCAGCAGCTTCCCCAGGACGGACTATGGCTACACCTTC	CASSFPRTDYGYTF
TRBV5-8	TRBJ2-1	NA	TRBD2	TGTGCCAGCAGCTTGGAACTAGCGGGAGAGGGCGAGCAGTTCTTC	CASSLELAGEGEQFF
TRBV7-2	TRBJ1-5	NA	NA	TGTGCCAGCAGCCTCTATAGGGACGGTCAGCCCCAGCATTTT	CASSLYRDGQPQHF
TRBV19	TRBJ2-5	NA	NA	TGTGCCAGTAGTCTACCAGGAAAGCGGACCCAGTACTTC	CASSLPGKRTQYF
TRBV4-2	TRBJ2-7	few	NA	TGTGCCAGCAGCCAAGAAGGAGGGTTTGGCTACGAGCAGTACTTC	CASSQEGGFGYEQYF
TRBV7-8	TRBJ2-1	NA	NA	TGTGCCAGCACTGCCGGCTCCTACAATGAGCAGTTCTTC	CASTAGSYNEQFF
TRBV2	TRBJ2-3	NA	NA	TGTGCCAGCACCAGACAGGATACGCAGTATTTT	CASTRQDTQYF
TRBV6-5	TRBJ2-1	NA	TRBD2	TGTGCCAGCAGTATCGCGGGAGATGAGCAGTTCTTC	CASSIAGDEQFF
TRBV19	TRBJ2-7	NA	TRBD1	TGTGCCAGTAAATTCCGGACAGGGAACTACGAGCAGTACTTC	CASKFRTGNYEQYF
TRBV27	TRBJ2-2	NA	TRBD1	TGTGCCAGCAGGGACAGGGGGTACACCGGGGAGCTGTTTTTT	CASRDRGYTGELFF
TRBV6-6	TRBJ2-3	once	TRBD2	TGTGCCAGCAGAAGCGGGGGATACACAGATACGCAGTATTTT	CASRSGGYTDTQYF
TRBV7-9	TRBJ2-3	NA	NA	TGTGCCAGCAGTGAAGATACGCAGTATTTT	CASSEDTQYF
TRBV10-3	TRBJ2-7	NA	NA	TGTGCCATCAGTAATTTAGCGGAGAACTACGAGCAGTACTTC	CAISNLAENYEQYF
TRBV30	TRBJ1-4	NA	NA	TGTGCCTGGAGCCGCGTTAATGAAAAACTGTTTTTT	CAWSRVNEKLFF
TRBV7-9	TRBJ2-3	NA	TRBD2	TGTGCCAGCAGCTTAGTTCTAGCGGGGGTGGATACGCAGTATTTT	CASSLVLAGVDTQYF
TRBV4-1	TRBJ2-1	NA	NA	TGCGCCAGCGGGCGGGACAATGAGCAGTTCTTC	CASGRDNEQFF
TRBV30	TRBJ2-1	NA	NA	TGTGCCTGGAGTGTACTCGGGGCCTGGGACAATGAGCAGTTCTTC	CAWSVLGAWDNEQFF
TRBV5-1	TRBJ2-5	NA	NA	TGCGCCAGCAGCTTCAACAGGGAGGGGGAGACCCAGTACTTC	CASSFNREGETQYF
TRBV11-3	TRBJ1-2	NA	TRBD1	TGTGCCAGCAGCTTAGACCCGACAGGGGTGAGCTATGGCTACACCTTC	CASSLDPTGVSYGYTF
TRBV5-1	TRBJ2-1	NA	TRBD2	TGCGCCAGCAGCTTGGATAGCGGGGGGGCCATAGATGAGCAGTTCTTC	CASSLDSGGAIDEQFF
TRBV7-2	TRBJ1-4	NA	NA	TGTGCCAGCAGGGACTATACAGGGACAACTAATGAAAAACTGTTTTTT	CASRDYTGTTNEKLFF
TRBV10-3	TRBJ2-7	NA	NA	TGTGCCATCAGTGAGTCGAGTCGTTACGAGCAGTACTTC	CAISESSRYEQYF
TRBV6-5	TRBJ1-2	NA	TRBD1	TGTGCCAGCAGTCCAGGACAGGGGGGTGGCTATGGCTACACCTTC	CASSPGQGGGYGYTF
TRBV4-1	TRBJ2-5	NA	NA	TGCGCCAGCAGCCAGGCGACAGGTTTCCAAGAGACCCAGTACTTC	CASSQATGFQETQYF
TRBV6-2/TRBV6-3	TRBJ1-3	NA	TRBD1	TGTGCCAGCAGTTACCCGACGGGACAGCAGAGCTCTGGAAACACCATATATTTT	CASSYPTGQQSSGNTIYF
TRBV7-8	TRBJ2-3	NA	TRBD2	TGTGCCAGCAGCTTAGTCAGTCCTAGCGGGAGATTGTATTTT	CASSLVSPSGRLYF
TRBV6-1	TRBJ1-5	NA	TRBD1	TGTGCCAGCAGTGAAACGAAAAAAAGACAGGGTAATCAGCCCCAGCATTTT	CASSETKKRQGNQPQHF
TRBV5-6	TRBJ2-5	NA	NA	TGTGCCAGCAGCTTTTTAGGTGCTAGCGAGAAGACCCAGTACTTC	CASSFLGASEKTQYF
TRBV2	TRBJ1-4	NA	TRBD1	TGTGCCAGCAGGCCGGGACAGGGTACGGAAAAACTGTTTTTT	CASRPGQGTEKLFF
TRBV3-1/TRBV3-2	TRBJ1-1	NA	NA	TGTGCCAGCAGCCCCAGGGCCGGGACGACTAAGAACACTGAAGCTTTCTTT	CASSPRAGTTKNTEAFF
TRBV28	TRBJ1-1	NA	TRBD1	TGTGCCAGCAGTCAGGGGGGGACGAACACTGAAGCTTTCTTT	CASSQGGTNTEAFF
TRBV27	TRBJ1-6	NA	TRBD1	TGTGCCAGCAGTTTCCAGGGGGCCAGTTCACCCCTCCACTTT	CASSFQGASSPLHF
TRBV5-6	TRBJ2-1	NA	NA	TGTGCCAGCAGCTTGGGAATGCAGTTTGATGAGCAGTTCTTC	CASSLGMQFDEQFF
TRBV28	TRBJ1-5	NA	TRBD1	TGTGCCAGCAGTTTTGGGACAGATCCTTATAGCAATCAGCCCCAGCATTTT	CASSFGTDPYSNQPQHF
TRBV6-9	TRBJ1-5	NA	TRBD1	TGTGCCAGCAGCCGCCGAGCGGACAGGGGCAATCAGCCCCAGCATTTT	CASSRRADRGNQPQHF
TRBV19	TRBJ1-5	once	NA	TGTGCCAGTAGGACTTTGGGGGGACCCCAGCATTTT	CASRTLGGPQHF
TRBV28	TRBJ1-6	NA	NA	TGTGCCAGCAGTCATGGTTCACCCCTCCACTTT	CASSHGSPLHF